This TCR beta chain is from a study of T-cell memory formation after mild COVID-19. About the study: In these data, TCR clusters were largely donor specific.

The germline V gene has CDR1 MNHEY and CDR2 SVGAGI. V was pared by 4 bases and J by 0 bases, with 5 bases of the junction left unmatched. The CDR3 spans 15 residues. Notes on the study in general: Some clones that responded were present in memory (sampled pre-infection), which suggests cross-reactive memory joined.

With constant-segment primers, 5'RACE yielded cDNA libraries of TCR alpha and TCR beta that carried sample barcodes and UMIs. From the 5' RACE reads, TCRdb called clonotypes with MiXCR, one entry per CDR3 protein. The sample contains 150,000 to 200,000 distinct CDR3 sequences, roughly 15% of which appear only once. Worth noting for this clonotype: Its antigen is currently unknown.

Sequencing was done on a sample of PBMCs or a T cell subset sorted from them (not recorded which). V gene TRBV6-5 combines with J gene TRBJ2-7, with TRBD1 matching 8 bases. The TCR sequence derives from an adult woman who had mild COVID-19 (a few samples of this study predate the infection). Cell type and time point are not known. Here the CDR3 DNA reads TGTGCCAGCAGTTCGGACAGGGCGAGCTCCTACGAGCAGTACTTC. The encoded protein is CASSSDRASSYEQYF.